The present T cell receptor (beta chain) was sequenced within a study of CD8+ T cells in alopecia areata. Study-wide results and limits: Normal skin contains resident alphabeta T cells, and these are also sequenced in scalp samples.

Comments on this clone: Its antigen is currently unknown.

Investigators isolated RNA and reverse transcribed it into cDNA to act as the sequencing template. Generated by immunoSEQ multiplex PCR, the TCRdb table keeps only in-frame clones and is missing some. The table has about 270,000 clones, 50% to 75% seen once. Treatment given: oral pan-JAK inhibitor, 5-10 mg twice daily. The sequence derives from a human donor with alopecia areata. The sample was CD4+ T cells sorted from blood, taken at week 52, from a patient treated with tofacitinib.

This CDR3 is CASSPGPASGNTIYF. The DNA of the CDR3 is TGTGCCAGCAGCCCGGGACCGGCCTCTGGAAACACCATATATTTT. The V and J genes are TRBV9 and TRBJ1-3, with D possibly matching TRBD1 (5 bases). V was shortened by 4 bases and J by 0 bases, with 11 bases between the two germline ends. This CDR3 has 15 residues. In germline, CDR1 is SGDLS, CDR2 YYNGEE.